The 6 T cell receptor beta chains below all came from one sample that was sequenced in a study of a mutant IDH1 vaccine in newly diagnosed glioma. Documented time point: week 47, end of study. Vaccine doses each comprised 300 ug of mutant IDH1 20-mer peptide, with topical imiquimod. Generated by immunoSEQ multiplex PCR, the TCRdb table keeps only in-frame clones and is missing some. Here the sample spans roughly 30,000 clones, 80% to 85% being singletons. These TCRs are of unknown antigen specificity. The sequencing used PBMCs, collected from a glioma patient whose treatment included an IDH1 peptide vaccine. The receptors stem from a man aged 25 to 40 with glioma.

The chain links TRBV2 to TRBJ2-3; 7 nucleotides agree with TRBD1. Per germline, CDR1 SNHLY and CDR2 FYNNEI. J was trimmed by 2 bases and V by 4 bases; bases with no gene match: 6. CDR3 length: 15 residues. The CDR3: CASSGLGTDTDTQYF. The CDR3 region has the DNA TGTGCCAGCAGTGGGCTGGGGACAGACACAGATACGCAGTATTTT.

This chain links TRBV2 with TRBJ2-7; 12 bases map to TRBD2. V dropped 1 base and J dropped 2; count of bases not matched to a gene: 3. The CDR3 totals 16 residues. Germline-derived CDR1 and CDR2 are SNHLY and FYNNEI. CDR3 region: CASSEELAGGPYEQYF. CDR3 coding DNA: TGTGCCAGCAGTGAAGAACTAGCGGGGGGACCCTACGAGCAGTACTTC.

The CDR3: CASSLEGGQSNNEQFF. For the CDR3, the DNA is TGCGCCAGCAGCTTGGAAGGGGGGCAATCGAACAATGAGCAGTTCTTC. The genes are TRBV5-1 and TRBJ2-1, with D perhaps TRBD1 or TRBD2 (6 bases each). CDR1 and CDR2 from the germline V gene are SGHRS and YFSETQ. This CDR3 has 16 amino acids. The V end was cut by 0 bases, the J end by 5 bases, with 15 bases between.

J is TRBJ2-1 and V is TRBV5-5; D assignment may be TRBD1 or TRBD2 (5 bases each). Trimming shortened V by 1 base and J by 10 bases, and 21 bases separated the two germline ends. The length of the CDR3 is 16 residues. Per the germline V gene, CDR1 is SGHKS and CDR2 is YYEKEE (reference sequence). Written as DNA, the CDR3 is TGTGCCAGCAGCTTGTCGGCCCCGAGGGACCTTGCGGAGCAGTTCTTC. Encoded protein: CASSLSAPRDLAEQFF.

The V gene is TRBV5-6, the J gene TRBJ2-2; possible D gene TRBD1, 5 bases. Germline V gene lookup returns CDR1 SGHDT and CDR2 YYEEEE. The V end was cut by 4 bases, the J end by 5 bases, with 21 bases between. CDR3 length: 17 amino acids. CDR3 sequence reads: CASSRTDSALGTGELFF. The DNA for the CDR3 is TGTGCCAGCAGCAGAACCGACAGCGCACTCGGGACCGGGGAGCTGTTTTTT.

The V and J genes are TRBV7-2 and TRBJ2-3; 8 positions match TRBD1. V was clipped by 4 bases and J by 7 bases; unmatched bases: 4. The CDR3 extends over 13 amino acids. Germline CDR1 reads SGHTA; CDR2 reads FQGNSA. CDR3 nucleotide sequence: TGTGCCAGCAGCTCCCGGGACAGGCATACGCAGTATTTT. This codes for CASSSRDRHTQYF.